This TCR beta chain originates from a study of CD8 T cells in Susac syndrome. Study overall: At the time of blood draw, patients with Susac syndrome were therapy-naive, receiving corticosteroids, or receiving intravenous immunoglobulin alone.

Turning to this clonotype: The target antigen is unknown.

General study points: Clonal expansion was missing from Susac syndrome CD4+ T cell repertoires.

The junction had 3 bases not matched to a gene; V was cut back by 5 bases and J by 11 bases. The CDR3 is 11 amino acids. Germline assignment: CDR1 DFQATT and CDR2 SNEGSKA (reference sequence). RNA totalling roughly 0.5 to 1 ug underwent reverse transcription with random hexamers. immunoSEQ multiplex PCR amplified TCR beta CDR3 across 54 Vbeta, 13 Jbeta. TCRdb ran MiXCR on the immunoSEQ multiplex PCR reads and lists one entry per CDR3 protein. This sample has about 240,000 distinct CDR3 sequences, with almost 97% found just once. The gene calls are TRBV20-1 and TRBJ1-5; 10 bases align to TRBD1. The receptor's source is a human donor with Susac syndrome. Material for sequencing was CD4+ T cells from PBMCs. CDR3 coding DNA: TGCAGTGCTCCGGACAGGGGGACCCAGCATTTT. Translation: CSAPDRGTQHF.